These T cell receptor beta chains were read from a single sample in a study of T cell repertoires in cytomegalovirus infection. TCRdb redid the calling of the reads with MiXCR, one entry per CDR3 protein. The sample consists of around 530,000 distinct CDR3 sequences, about 26% of them appearing once. Material for sequencing was PBMCs. These receptors were collected from a human donor in good health (CMV status not recorded). Some clones in this sample may be carry-over from other donors' samples. The CDR3 runs from the conserved cysteine through the conserved F or W. The D gene is left open where the match is weak. Rows give clone size only sometimes, using once, few, many, or a class for an expanded clone.

j_call d_call v_call clone_size cdr3_nt cdr3_aa
TRBJ2-7 TRBD1 TRBV12-3/TRBV12-4 many TGTGCCAGCACCCTGGACAGGCAGGGGTACGAGCAGTACTTC CASTLDRQGYEQYF
TRBJ1-1 . TRBV10-3 . TGTGCCATCAAAAGGGGAGGGTCAGTGCCTGAAGCTTTCTTT CAIKRGGSVPEAFF
TRBJ1-5 . TRBV12-3/TRBV12-4 few TGTGCCAGCAGTTTAGCTTCGTCAGCCGATCAGCCCCAGCATTTT CASSLASSADQPQHF
TRBJ2-1 . TRBV6-2/TRBV6-3 . TGTGCCAGCAGTTACTCGATGGGTCTTAACAATGAGCAGTTCTTC CASSYSMGLNNEQFF
TRBJ2-5 . TRBV7-2 many TGTGCCAGCAGCCCCTTTGAGGAGACCCAGTACTTC CASSPFEETQYF
TRBJ2-6 . TRBV20-1 few TGCAGTGCTAGCGACAGTATTAGTTACGTCCTGACTTTC CSASDSISYVLTF
TRBJ1-5 . TRBV12-3/TRBV12-4 . TGTGCCAGCAGTTTAGGAGGGAAGAAGGCCCAGCATTTT CASSLGGKKAQHF
TRBJ2-2 . TRBV6-2/TRBV6-3 many TGTGCCAGCAGTTACTTAGACACCGGGGAGCTGTTTTTT CASSYLDTGELFF
TRBJ1-1 TRBD1 TRBV4-1 many TGCGCCAGCACAGTTACAGGGGGTAACACTGAAGCTTTCTTT CASTVTGGNTEAFF
TRBJ1-4 TRBD1 TRBV27 . TGTGCCAGCAGTTCAAGGGACAGGATTAATGAAAAACTGTTTTTT CASSSRDRINEKLFF
TRBJ2-5 TRBD2 TRBV12-3/TRBV12-4 . TGTGCCAGCAGTCCCCTAGCGGGGCCGGCTTTCTTC CASSPLAGPAFF
TRBJ1-1 TRBD1 TRBV7-8 few TGTGCCAGCAGCCCCGGGACAGGGGGGACTGAAGCTTTCTTT CASSPGTGGTEAFF
TRBJ2-1 TRBD2 TRBV7-9 . TGTGCCAGCAGCCTACGGCCTAGCGGGACCTTTCGTGAGCAGTTCTTC CASSLRPSGTFREQFF
TRBJ2-1 . TRBV2 . TGTGCCAGCAGTGAATCGGGAGGGACAGCCCCCCGCTTC CASSESGGTAPRF
TRBJ2-5 TRBD2 TRBV7-3 . TGTGCCAGCAGCTTCGGTCCTAGCGGGCTTCAAGAGACCCAGTACTTC CASSFGPSGLQETQYF
TRBJ2-1 TRBD2 TRBV11-2 many TGTGCCAGCAGCTCGGAGATTAGAAGACTAGCGGGATCGGATGAGCAGTTCTTC CASSSEIRRLAGSDEQFF
TRBJ2-6 . TRBV4-2 . TGTGCCAGCAGCCAAGAAGGGGGCTCTGGGGCCAACGTCCTGACTTTC CASSQEGGSGANVLTF
TRBJ1-2 . TRBV7-9 few TGTGCCAGCAGCTTCCAGGACGAAGGCTACACCTTC CASSFQDEGYTF
TRBJ1-1 . TRBV11-3 . TGTGCCAGCAACCCTCTGGGCCAGGGTAACACTGAAGCTTTCTTT CASNPLGQGNTEAFF
TRBJ1-5 . TRBV19 few TGTGCCAGTAGTATAGCAGTGGGGAGCAATCAGCCCCAGCATTTT CASSIAVGSNQPQHF
TRBJ2-4 . TRBV4-3 few TGCGCCAGCAGCCAGGGGCGGCGGAACATTCAGTACTTC CASSQGRRNIQYF
TRBJ2-1 TRBD2 TRBV4-3 . TGCGCCAGCAGCCAAGATCCGGGAGGTGCCCCGAATGAGCAGTTCTTC CASSQDPGGAPNEQFF
TRBJ2-3 TRBD1 TRBV14 . TGTGCCAGCAGCCGCTTTGACAGGGGGCGAACAGATACGCAGTATTTT CASSRFDRGRTDTQYF
TRBJ2-5 . TRBV6-2/TRBV6-3 few TGTGCCAGCAGTTCCCCGGTGGTAGCTGGCCAAGAGACCCAGTACTTC CASSSPVVAGQETQYF
TRBJ2-2 TRBD2 TRBV7-8 many TGTGCCAGCAGCCGTACTAGCGGGAGGGCCACCGGGGAGCTGTTTTTT CASSRTSGRATGELFF
TRBJ2-7 TRBD1 TRBV6-6 few TGTGCCAGCAGTTCGAGACAGGGCACAACCTACGAGCAGTACTTC CASSSRQGTTYEQYF
TRBJ1-1 . TRBV11-3 few TGTGCCAGCAGCCCGGGGGCCGGGTTGAACACTGAAGCTTTCTTT CASSPGAGLNTEAFF
TRBJ1-5 TRBD1 TRBV28 few TGTGCCAGCAGGAAAGGACAGGGTAACAATCAGCCCCAGCATTTT CASRKGQGNNQPQHF
TRBJ2-7 . TRBV13 few TGTGCCAGCAGCTTAAGGATTAGCGGAACTCAGGGCGGCGAGCAGTACTTC CASSLRISGTQGGEQYF
TRBJ2-5 TRBD2 TRBV7-2 . TGTGCCAGCAGCTTAGGACTAGCGGGAGGAACGGAGACCCAGTACTTC CASSLGLAGGTETQYF
TRBJ1-5 . TRBV7-2 many TGTGCCAGCAGCTTACTGGACAGTAATCAGCCCCAGCATTTT CASSLLDSNQPQHF
TRBJ1-5 . TRBV19 . TGTGCCAGTAGTTGGGGTCAGGGCAATCAGCCCCAGCATTTT CASSWGQGNQPQHF
TRBJ2-3 . TRBV10-2 . TGCGCCTCTGGGCGAGACGGGAGAGGCACAGATACGCAGTATTTT CASGRDGRGTDTQYF
TRBJ2-3 . TRBV7-2 few TGTGCCAGCAGCCGCCGAAGAGGGCAGGCGTATTTT CASSRRRGQAYF
TRBJ2-5 . TRBV6-2/TRBV6-3 few TGTGCCAGCACCCCCATGACTAGTCGAGAGACCCAGTACTTC CASTPMTSRETQYF
TRBJ1-1 . TRBV7-4 . TGTGCCAGCAGCTCCTTACTCCTGCACCTAAACACTGAAGCTTTCTTT CASSSLLLHLNTEAFF
TRBJ2-1 . TRBV6-6 many TGTGCCAGCACTCAATTCCTACGTGACAATGAGCAGTTCTTC CASTQFLRDNEQFF
TRBJ1-1 TRBD1 TRBV27 . TGTGCCAGCAGGGACAGGGCGGGCACTGAAGCTTTCTTT CASRDRAGTEAFF
TRBJ1-5 . TRBV10-3 . TGTGCCATCAGCTGGAACAGATTCGGGCGCAATCAGCCCCAGCATTTT CAISWNRFGRNQPQHF
TRBJ2-3 . TRBV7-8 many TGTGCCAGCAGCTTCGGGAGCCCAGATACGCAGTATTTT CASSFGSPDTQYF
TRBJ1-2 . TRBV15 few TGTGCCACCAGCAGAGAAGCGCCGTTCTATGGCTACACCTTC CATSREAPFYGYTF
TRBJ2-3 . TRBV20-1 . TGCAGTGCTAGAGTGAGCGGAAGGGGGACAGATACGCAGTATTTT CSARVSGRGTDTQYF
TRBJ2-5 TRBD2 TRBV7-2 many TGTGCCAGCAGTTTGGGACTAGCGGGAGAATGGGGAGAGACCCAGTACTTC CASSLGLAGEWGETQYF
TRBJ1-4 . TRBV20-1 . TGCAGTGCTAGATTAGGGGAGGAACTGTTTTTT CSARLGEELFF
TRBJ2-5 . TRBV7-9 . TGTGCCAGCAGTTTTAGCCAGTGGGAGACCCAGTACTTC CASSFSQWETQYF
TRBJ2-1 TRBD1 TRBV20-1 . TGCAGTGCTTCAGACAGGGGAATTGGTGAGCAGTTCTTC CSASDRGIGEQFF
TRBJ1-1 TRBD1 TRBV19 . TGTGCCAGTAGTCCCTATGGACAGGGAGCACCTGAAGCTTTCTTT CASSPYGQGAPEAFF
TRBJ2-4 . TRBV5-6 . TGTGCCAGCAGCCTCCACCTTTCCCGGACGGATCTAGCCAAAAACATTCAGTACTTC CASSLHLSRTDLAKNIQYF
TRBJ1-1 TRBD1 TRBV5-3 . TGTGCCAGAATGAAGGAACGCCACCCGGACAGGGCAATTCAGAACACTGAAGCTTTCTTT CARMKERHPDRAIQNTEAFF
TRBJ2-1 TRBD1 TRBV12-5 few TGTGCTAGTGGTACGGACAGGGACAATGAGCAGTTCTTC CASGTDRDNEQFF